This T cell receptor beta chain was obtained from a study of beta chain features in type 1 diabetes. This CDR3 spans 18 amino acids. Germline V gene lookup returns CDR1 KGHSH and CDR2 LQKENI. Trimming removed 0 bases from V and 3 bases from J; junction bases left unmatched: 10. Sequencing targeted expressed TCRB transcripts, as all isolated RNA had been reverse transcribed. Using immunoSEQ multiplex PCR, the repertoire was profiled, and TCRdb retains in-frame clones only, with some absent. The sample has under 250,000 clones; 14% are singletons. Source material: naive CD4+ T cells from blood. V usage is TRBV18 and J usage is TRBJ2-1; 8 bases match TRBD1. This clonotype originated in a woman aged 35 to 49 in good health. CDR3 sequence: CASSPPQGGLPHYNEQFF. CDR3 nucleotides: TGTGCCAGCTCACCACCACAGGGGGGTCTGCCCCACTACAATGAGCAGTTCTTC. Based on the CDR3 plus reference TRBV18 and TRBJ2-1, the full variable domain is NAGVMQNPRHLVRRRGQEARLRCSPMKGHSHVYWYRQLPEEGLKFMVYLQKENIIDESGMPKERFSAEFPKEGPSILRIQQVVRGDSAAYFCASSPPQGGLPHYNEQFFGPGTRLTVL.